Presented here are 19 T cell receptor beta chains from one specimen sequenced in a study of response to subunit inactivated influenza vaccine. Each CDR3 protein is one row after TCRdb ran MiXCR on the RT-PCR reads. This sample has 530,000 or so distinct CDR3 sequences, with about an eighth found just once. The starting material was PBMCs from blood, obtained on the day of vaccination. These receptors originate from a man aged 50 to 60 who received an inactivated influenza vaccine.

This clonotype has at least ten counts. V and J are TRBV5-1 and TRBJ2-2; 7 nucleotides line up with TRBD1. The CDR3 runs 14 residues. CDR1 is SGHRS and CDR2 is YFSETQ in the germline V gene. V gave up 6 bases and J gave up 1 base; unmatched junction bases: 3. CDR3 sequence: CASTRTGNTGELFF. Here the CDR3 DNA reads TGCGCCAGCACCCGGACAGGGAACACCGGGGAGCTGTTTTTT.

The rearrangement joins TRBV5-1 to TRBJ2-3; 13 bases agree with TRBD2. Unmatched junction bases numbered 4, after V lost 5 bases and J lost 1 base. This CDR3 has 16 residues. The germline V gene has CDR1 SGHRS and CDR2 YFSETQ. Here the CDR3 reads CASRTGTSGGTDTQYF. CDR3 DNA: TGCGCCAGCAGAACGGGGACTAGCGGGGGCACAGATACGCAGTATTTT. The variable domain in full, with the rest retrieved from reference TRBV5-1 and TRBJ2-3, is KAGVTQTPRYLIKTRGQQVTLSCSPISGHRSVSWYQQTPGQGLQFLFEYFSETQRNKGNFPGRFSGRQFSNSRSEMNVSTLELGDSALYLCASRTGTSGGTDTQYFGPGTRLTVL.

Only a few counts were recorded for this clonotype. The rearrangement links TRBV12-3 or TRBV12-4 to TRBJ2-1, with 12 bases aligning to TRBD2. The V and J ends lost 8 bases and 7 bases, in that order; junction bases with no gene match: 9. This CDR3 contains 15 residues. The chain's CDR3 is CASGKRLAGENEQFF. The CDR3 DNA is TGTGCCAGCGGAAAACGACTAGCGGGGGAAAATGAGCAGTTCTTC.

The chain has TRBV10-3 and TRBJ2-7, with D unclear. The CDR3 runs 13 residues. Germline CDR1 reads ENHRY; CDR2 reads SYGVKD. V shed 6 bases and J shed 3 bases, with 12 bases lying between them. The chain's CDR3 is CAISGGPNYEQYF. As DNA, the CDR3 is TGTGCCATCAGCGGTGGACCGAACTACGAGCAGTACTTC.

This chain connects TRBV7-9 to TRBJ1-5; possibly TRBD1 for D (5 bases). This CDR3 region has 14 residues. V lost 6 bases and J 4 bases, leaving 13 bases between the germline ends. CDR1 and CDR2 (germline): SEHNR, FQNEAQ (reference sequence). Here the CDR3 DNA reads TGTGCCAGCAGTTATCAGGGCGGGAATCAGCCCCAGCATTTT. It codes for CASSYQGGNQPQHF.

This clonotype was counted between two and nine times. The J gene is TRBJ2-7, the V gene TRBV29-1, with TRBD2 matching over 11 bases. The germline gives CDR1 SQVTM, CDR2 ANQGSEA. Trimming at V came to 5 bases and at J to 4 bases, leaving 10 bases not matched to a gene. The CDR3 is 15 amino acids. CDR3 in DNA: TGCAGCGTTACCCTAACTAGCGGGAGTTTGTACGAGCAGTACTTC. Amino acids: CSVTLTSGSLYEQYF.

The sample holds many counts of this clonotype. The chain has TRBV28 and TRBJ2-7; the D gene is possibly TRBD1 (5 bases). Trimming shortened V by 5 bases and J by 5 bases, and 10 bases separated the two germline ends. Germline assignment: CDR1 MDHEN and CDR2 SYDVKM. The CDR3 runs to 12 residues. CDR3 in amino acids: CASSMTDNEQYF. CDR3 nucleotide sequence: TGTGCCAGCAGTATGACAGATAACGAGCAGTACTTC.

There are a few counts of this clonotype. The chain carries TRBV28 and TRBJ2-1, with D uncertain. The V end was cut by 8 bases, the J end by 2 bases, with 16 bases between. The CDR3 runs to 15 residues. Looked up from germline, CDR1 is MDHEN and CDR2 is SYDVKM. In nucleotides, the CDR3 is TGTGCCAGCCGATCGAGGACCCCAGCCTACAATGAGCAGTTCTTC. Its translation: CASRSRTPAYNEQFF.

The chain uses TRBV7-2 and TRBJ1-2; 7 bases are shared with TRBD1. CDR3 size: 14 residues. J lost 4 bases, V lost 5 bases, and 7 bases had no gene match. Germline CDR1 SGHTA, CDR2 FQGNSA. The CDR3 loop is CASSRDRDVYGYTF. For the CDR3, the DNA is TGTGCCAGCAGCCGTGACAGGGACGTCTATGGCTACACCTTC.

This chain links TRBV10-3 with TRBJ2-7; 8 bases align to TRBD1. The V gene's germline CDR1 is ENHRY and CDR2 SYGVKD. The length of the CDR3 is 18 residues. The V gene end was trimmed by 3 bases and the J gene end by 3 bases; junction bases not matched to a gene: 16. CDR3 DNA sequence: TGTGCCATCAGTGACCTCGACAGGGGACGACTAATCCTCTACGAGCAGTACTTC. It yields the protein CAISDLDRGRLILYEQYF.

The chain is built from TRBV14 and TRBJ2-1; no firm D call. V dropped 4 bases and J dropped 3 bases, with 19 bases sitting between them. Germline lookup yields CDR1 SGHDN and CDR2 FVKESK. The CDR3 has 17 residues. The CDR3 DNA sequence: TGTGCCAGCAGCCGCCGAGCCGCCTCCGGAGTCTACAATGAGCAGTTCTTC. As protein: CASSRRAASGVYNEQFF.

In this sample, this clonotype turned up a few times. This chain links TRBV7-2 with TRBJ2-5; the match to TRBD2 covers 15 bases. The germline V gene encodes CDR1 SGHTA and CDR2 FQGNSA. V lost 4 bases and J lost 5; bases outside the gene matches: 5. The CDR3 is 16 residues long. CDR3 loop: CASSWTSGRGYETQYF. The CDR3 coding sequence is TGTGCCAGCAGCTGGACTAGCGGGAGGGGCTATGAGACCCAGTACTTC.

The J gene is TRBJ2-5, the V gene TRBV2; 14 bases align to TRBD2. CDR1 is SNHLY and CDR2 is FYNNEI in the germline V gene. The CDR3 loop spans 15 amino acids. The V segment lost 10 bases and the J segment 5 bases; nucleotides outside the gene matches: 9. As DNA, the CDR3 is TGTGCCATCCTGGGGACTAGCGGGAGTGGGGAGACCCAGTACTTC. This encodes CAILGTSGSGETQYF.

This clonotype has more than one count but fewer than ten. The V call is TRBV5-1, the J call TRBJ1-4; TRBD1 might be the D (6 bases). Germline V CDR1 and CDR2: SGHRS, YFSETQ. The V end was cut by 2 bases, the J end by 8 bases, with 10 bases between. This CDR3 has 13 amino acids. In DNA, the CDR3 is TGCGCCAGCAGCTTCACAGGGAGCGAAAAACTGTTTTTT. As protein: CASSFTGSEKLFF.

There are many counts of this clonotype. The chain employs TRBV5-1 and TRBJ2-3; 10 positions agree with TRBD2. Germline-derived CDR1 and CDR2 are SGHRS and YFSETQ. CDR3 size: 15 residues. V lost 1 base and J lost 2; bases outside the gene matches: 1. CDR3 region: CASSLSGRDTDTQYF. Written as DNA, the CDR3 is TGCGCCAGCAGCTTGAGCGGGAGGGACACAGATACGCAGTATTTT.

The CDR3 DNA reads TGCGCCAGCAGCCAAGTCGGGACTAGCGGGTTCTACGAGCAGTACTTC. This translates into CASSQVGTSGFYEQYF. The V gene is TRBV4-3, the J gene TRBJ2-7, with TRBD2 matching over 12 bases. CDR3 length: 16 residues. CDR1 and CDR2 (germline): LGHNA, YSLEER. The junction had 4 bases not matched to a gene; V was cut back by 1 base and J by 3 bases.

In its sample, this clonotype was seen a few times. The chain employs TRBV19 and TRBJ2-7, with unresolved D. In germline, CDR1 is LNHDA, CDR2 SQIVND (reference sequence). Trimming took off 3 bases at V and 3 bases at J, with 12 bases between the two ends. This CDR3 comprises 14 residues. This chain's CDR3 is CASSIRDSVYEQYF. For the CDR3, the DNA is TGTGCCAGTAGTATTCGAGACTCCGTCTACGAGCAGTACTTC.

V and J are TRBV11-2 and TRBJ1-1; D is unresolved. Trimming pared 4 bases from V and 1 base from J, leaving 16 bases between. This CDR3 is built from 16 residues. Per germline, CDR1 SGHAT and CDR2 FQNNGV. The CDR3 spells CASSSNRRGWNTEAFF. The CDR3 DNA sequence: TGTGCCAGCAGCTCGAACCGGCGAGGGTGGAACACTGAAGCTTTCTTT.

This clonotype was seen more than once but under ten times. This CDR3 is CSYRDGYGYTF. The CDR3 coding sequence is TGCAGTTACAGGGATGGCTATGGCTACACCTTC. The chain employs TRBV20-1 and TRBJ1-2; maybe TRBD1 (6 bases). The germline gives CDR1 DFQATT, CDR2 SNEGSKA (reference sequence). With 8 bases removed from V and 4 bases from J, the gap between germline ends came to 11 bases. The CDR3 has 11 amino acids.